This TCR beta chain is drawn from a study of PD-L1 blockade in urothelial cancer (dated by TCRdb to the late 2010s). Some background on the complete study: Therapy was started in the mid-2010s for all patients, and atezolizumab 1,200 mg was administered intravenously every 3 weeks. About nine tenths of the roughly 29 patients were males with bladder-origin urothelial cancer, and 18 of 29 reported a prior smoking history. Patients had an ECOG performance status of 0 or 1 and had received between 0 and 3 prior chemotherapy regimens. Blood samples were analyzed at two time points: 3 weeks after treatment start (second dose) and 6 weeks after treatment start. A median of roughly 140,000 T cells and roughly 80,000 unique TCRs was obtained from blood samples, and a median clonality of 0.080 was observed. An exploratory multi-omic analysis was conducted of the somatic, immune and clinical correlates of response to PD-L1 blockade with atezolizumab in urothelial cancer. TCR sequencing covered pretreatment tumor samples and matched, serially collected peripheral blood taken before and after atezolizumab treatment. Progression-free survival longer than 6 months counted as durable clinical benefit, and TCR features were additionally tested against both progression-free and overall survival. In the same patients, pretreatment tumors underwent whole exome sequencing and RNA sequencing in addition to TCR sequencing. Durable clinical benefit was achieved by nine patients but not by the remaining 20. Pretreatment blood TCR-seq was available for twenty-nine patients, at least one posttreatment blood collection was obtained for some 24 patients, and tumor TCR-seq was available for some 24 patients.

What the research found in general, with its limitations: Patients with durable benefit showed greater expansion of tumor-associated TCR clones in peripheral blood 3 weeks after starting treatment (n ≈ 21, p = 0.022). Because of the small sample size (n ≈ 30) and the many exploratory analyses performed, the results are intended to be regarded as hypothesis-generating. Improved progression-free and overall survival was associated with having pretreatment peripheral blood TCR clonality below the median.

Note on this clone: No cognate antigen has been identified for it. Within one base of it there is no much larger clone, and no base qualities were kept.

What this sample's time point label stands for: pretreatment peripheral blood. A cohort of 25 to 30 patients with locally advanced or metastatic urothelial carcinoma, treated at Memorial Sloan Kettering on a trial protocol, was included. Peripheral blood mononuclear cells were collected pretreatment and during treatment, with between 1 and 8 total time points per patient. The Qiagen DNeasy Blood extraction kit was used to purify genomic DNA from total PBMCs and tumor samples. PBMCs were collected pretreatment and during treatment, and were isolated and stored as previously described. Each PCR received spiked-in synthetic TCR analog templates so that absolute template abundance could be estimated from read counts. Using the immunoSEQ assay, TCRbeta CDR3 regions were amplified from genomic DNA with bias-controlled V and J gene primers. Sequencing of rearranged TCRbeta segments was performed at approximately 20X coverage. Per the authors' processing: Sequencing errors were corrected by clustering and CDR3s were annotated against IMGT to assign V, D and J genes. Downstream analyses used only productive TCRbeta rearrangements, leaving out any out-of-frame or stop-codon sequences. To compute clonality, Shannon entropy was normalized by the log of the number of unique productive sequences and then subtracted from one. Fisher's exact test with Benjamini-Hochberg correction, at a threshold of adjusted p below 0.01, was used to find clones that differed between time points or between blood and tumor. As stored in TCRdb, this immuneACCESS dataset retains in-frame rearrangements with V and J assigned. A fraction of the clones does not appear; measured against another copy, unresolved V genes explain less than half of the discrepancy, and the remainder lacks a known reason. The DNA gave D and trimming, while V, J and clone size come from that table. This sample holds roughly 91,000 clones; more than 70% were observed only once. The ten largest clones add up to approximately 15% of the sample.

The CDR3 goes from the cysteine to the phenylalanine over 13 residues. The sequence is cut down to CDR3 DNA, 39 bases in frame from base 1. V and J lose 7 bases and 12 bases, and a span of 21 bases separates them. CDR1 MNHEY and CDR2 SMNVEV were looked up in the germline V gene (reference sequence). This TCR was recovered from a man aged 55 to 70 with urothelial cancer. The rearranged segments are TRBV27 and TRBJ1-1; TRBD1 could be the D gene, as 5 bases match. The sample in question was PBMCs, obtained around atezolizumab (anti-PD-L1) treatment. In nucleotides, the sequence is TGTGCCAGCAACCCGACAGACGCCCGGTTTACTTTCTTT. Its coded protein is CASNPTDARFTFF.